This T cell receptor beta chain was observed in a study of T cell responses to AZD1222 COVID-19 vaccine. As regards this clone: Its target is unknown.

Per germline, CDR1 MNHEY and CDR2 SVGEGT. CDR3 length equals 14 residues. The trim removed 4 bases at V and 6 bases at J, leaving 5 bases unmatched. Regarding the study as a whole: Spike-specific TCR repertoires showed rising breadth and depth after two AZD1222 doses.

Pooling of second doses given at about 4 or about 12 weeks was done. Generated by immunoSEQ multiplex PCR, the TCRdb table keeps only in-frame clones and is missing some. This table has approximately 140,000 clones, almost 95% appearing once. This chain uses TRBV6-2 or TRBV6-3 with TRBJ2-1; 8 positions match TRBD1. This clonotype originated in an adult who received the AZD1222 COVID-19 vaccine. The material was peripheral blood, obtained 28 days after the second AZD1222 dose. CDR3 region: CASSFPDRGNEQFF. CDR3 in DNA: TGTGCCAGCAGTTTCCCCGACAGGGGCAATGAGCAGTTCTTC.